The next 18 T cell receptor beta chains were all read from a single sample in a study of shared clonotypes between healthy human individuals. Produced via immunoSEQ multiplex PCR; TCRdb's table is partial and in-frame only. The sample consists of roughly 2 million clones, about 94% of them appearing once. Sequenced sample: naive CD4+ T cells sorted from blood. The subset is: CD45RA+ positively selected. The receptors stem from a young man in good health.

The CDR3 sequence is CASSLAVAGETQYF. The CDR3 nucleotides are TGCGCCAGCAGCTTGGCAGTGGCAGGAGAGACCCAGTACTTC. The V gene is TRBV5-1, the J gene TRBJ2-5; D call uncertain. CDR3 length: 14 amino acids. Germline-derived CDR1 and CDR2 are SGHRS and YFSETQ. V was trimmed by 0 bases and J by 4 bases, leaving 10 bases between them. Full variable domain (rest looked up from reference TRBV5-1 and TRBJ2-5): KAGVTQTPRYLIKTRGQQVTLSCSPISGHRSVSWYQQTPGQGLQFLFEYFSETQRNKGNFPGRFSGRQFSNSRSEMNVSTLELGDSALYLCASSLAVAGETQYFGPGTRLLVL.

The J gene is TRBJ2-2, the V gene TRBV7-9; D uncertain. Trimming removed 4 bases at V and 0 bases at J, with 9 bases between. This CDR3 comprises 15 residues. Per the germline V gene, CDR1 is SEHNR and CDR2 is FQNEAQ (reference sequence). The CDR3 spells CASSSDPTNTGELFF. CDR3 bases: TGTGCCAGCAGCTCAGACCCAACGAACACCGGGGAGCTGTTTTTT.

Concerning this clone: This CDR3 is also generated by other DNA sequences in the sample. This rearrangement joins TRBV19 to TRBJ2-5; 9 nucleotides line up with TRBD1. This CDR3 has 14 residues. The ends lost 4 bases at V and 2 bases at J; junction bases unmatched: 2. The germline gives CDR1 LNHDA, CDR2 SQIVND (reference sequence). The CDR3 sequence: CASSRGTGQETQYF. In DNA form, the CDR3 reads TGTGCCAGTAGTAGGGGGACAGGGCAAGAGACCCAGTACTTC.

The rearrangement links TRBV19 to TRBJ1-1; 7 bases are a match to TRBD1. The V segment lost 8 bases and the J segment 4 bases; nucleotides outside the gene matches: 10. The germline V gene has CDR1 LNHDA and CDR2 SQIVND (reference sequence). The CDR3 has 14 amino acids. The CDR3: CASSKGAVVTEAFF. The CDR3 DNA follows: TGTGCCAGTTCTAAGGGGGCTGTGGTCACTGAAGCTTTCTTT.

V and J are TRBV7-9 and TRBJ2-7, with D perhaps TRBD1 (6 bases). Germline-derived CDR1 and CDR2 are SEHNR and FQNEAQ (reference sequence). V lost 3 bases, J lost 2 bases, and 11 bases lay in between. This CDR3 region has 14 residues. This CDR3 is CASSFSGTTYEQYF. The DNA of the CDR3 is TGTGCCAGCAGCTTTTCCGGGACAACCTACGAGCAGTACTTC.

A remark on this clone: Other nucleotide sequences from this sample produce the same CDR3. J is TRBJ2-5 and V is TRBV5-1, with unresolved D. V was cut by 0 bases and J by 0 bases, with 6 bases left in between. Per germline, CDR1 SGHRS and CDR2 YFSETQ. This CDR3 comprises 14 residues. The CDR3 region has the DNA TGCGCCAGCAGCTTGGGTGCGTACCAAGAGACCCAGTACTTC. This sequence encodes CASSLGAYQETQYF.

Remarks on this clone: This sample includes further DNA sequences coding for the same CDR3. This chain joins TRBV11-2 and TRBJ2-7; D is possibly TRBD2 (6 bases). This CDR3 contains 15 residues. V was clipped by 1 base and J by 2 bases, with 12 bases between them. Germline CDR1 and CDR2: SGHAT and FQNNGV. CDR3 DNA sequence: TGTGCCAGCAGCTTAGCGGGCGGCGGGACCTACGAGCAGTACTTC. As protein: CASSLAGGGTYEQYF.

V gene TRBV27 combines with J gene TRBJ2-7; D gene unclear. This CDR3 comprises 16 residues. The germline CDR1 and CDR2 sequences are MNHEY and SMNVEV (reference sequence). Trimming took 8 bases from V and 3 from J, leaving 23 bases between them. CDR3 nucleotide sequence: TGTGCCAGCGGCCGGAGTAGGCCCAGGTCGGGCTACGAGCAGTACTTC. Amino acids: CASGRSRPRSGYEQYF.

DNA of the CDR3: TGTGCCAGCAGTTTAGCTCGGCTGGGCAATCAGCCCCAGCATTTT. It encodes CASSLARLGNQPQHF. This chain connects TRBV28 to TRBJ1-5; no clear D gene. Trimming removed 2 bases at V and 2 bases at J, with 10 bases between. The CDR3 consists of 15 residues. Germline V lookup: CDR1 MDHEN, CDR2 SYDVKM.

The chain recombines TRBV28 with TRBJ1-2; 8 bases fit TRBD1. The CDR3 is 15 amino acids. Germline assignment: CDR1 MDHEN and CDR2 SYDVKM. Unmatched junction bases numbered 12, after V lost 4 bases and J lost 8 bases. DNA of the CDR3: TGTGCCAGCAGTTCCGGACAGGGTGTGTTGGGAGGCTACACCTTC. Its protein is CASSSGQGVLGGYTF.

The rearrangement joins TRBV14 to TRBJ2-3; D is ambiguous. V was trimmed by 2 bases and J by 0 bases, leaving 12 bases between them. Germline V gene sequence: CDR1 SGHDN, CDR2 FVKESK. CDR3 length: 16 residues. The CDR3: CASSQLPAFSTDTQYF. In DNA form, the CDR3 reads TGTGCCAGCAGCCAACTGCCAGCGTTCAGCACAGATACGCAGTATTTT.

This rearrangement joins TRBV27 to TRBJ1-4, with D possibly being TRBD1 (5 bases). This CDR3 has 13 residues. Germline V gene sequence: CDR1 MNHEY, CDR2 SMNVEV (reference sequence). V was clipped by 5 bases and J by 5 bases, with 9 bases between them. The CDR3: CASSPGHNEKLFF. CDR3 in DNA: TGTGCCAGCAGTCCTGGACACAATGAAAAACTGTTTTTT.

The chain couples TRBV10-3 to TRBJ1-2; no definite D call. The germline gives CDR1 ENHRY, CDR2 SYGVKD. The CDR3 is 15 residues long. Trimming took 2 bases from V and 4 from J, leaving 14 bases between them. DNA of the CDR3: TGTGCCATCAGTGAGGAGAACAGCGCGGTCTATGGCTACACCTTC. Its protein product is CAISEENSAVYGYTF.

This rearrangement joins TRBV28 to TRBJ1-2, with 8 bases fitting TRBD1. Germline V gene lookup returns CDR1 MDHEN and CDR2 SYDVKM. The J segment lost 7 bases and the V segment lost 4 bases, leaving 5 bases of the junction unmatched. The CDR3 sequence is 13 residues long. The chain's CDR3 is CASSSDRVGGYTF. The DNA for the CDR3 is TGTGCCAGCAGTTCGGACAGGGTTGGTGGCTACACCTTC.

The V call is TRBV20-1, the J call TRBJ2-7; D is undetermined. This CDR3 contains 11 residues. Trimming stripped 4 bases from V and 3 bases from J, with 7 bases between. CDR1 is DFQATT, CDR2 SNEGSKA, per germline (reference sequence). The CDR3 region has the DNA TGCAGTGCTAAGGACGGCTACGAGCAGTACTTC. Translation gives CSAKDGYEQYF.

A word on this clone: Additional DNA sequences in this sample encode the identical CDR3. The chain has TRBV6-1 and TRBJ2-7; D perhaps matches TRBD2 (6 bases). CDR3 length: 14 residues. V was clipped by 4 bases and J by 3 bases, with 13 bases between them. CDR1 MNHNS and CDR2 SASEGT come from the germline V gene. The CDR3 here is CASSVGQGGYEQYF. For the CDR3, the DNA is TGTGCCAGCAGTGTAGGGCAGGGAGGCTACGAGCAGTACTTC.

The chain carries TRBV5-6 and TRBJ2-7, with D uncertain. The CDR3 extends over 14 amino acids. Germline-derived CDR1 and CDR2 are SGHDT and YYEEEE. V was trimmed by 2 bases and J by 3 bases, leaving 12 bases between them. The CDR3 loop is CASSFRGQLYEQYF. The CDR3 DNA reads TGTGCCAGCAGCTTCCGTGGGCAGCTCTACGAGCAGTACTTC.

The chain recombines TRBV10-3 with TRBJ2-7; 8 nucleotides agree with TRBD1. The CDR3 is made up of 15 amino acids. The V gene's germline CDR1 is ENHRY and CDR2 SYGVKD. The V gene end was trimmed by 2 bases and the J gene end by 2 bases; junction bases not matched to a gene: 5. In nucleotides, the CDR3 is TGTGCCATCAGTGAGCCCCGGGACAGGCCCTACGAGCAGTACTTC. Its protein is CAISEPRDRPYEQYF.